This T cell receptor (beta chain) derives from a study of T cell clones after liver transplantation. Whole-study context: Liver transplant recipients had immunosuppression withdrawal attempted within 2 years. General study findings and limits: Post-transplant time points were not standardized, so conclusions are preliminary. Low donor cell numbers restricted donor-reactive repertoire measurement in a couple of subjects.

V lost 5 bases, J lost 5 bases, and 6 bases stayed unmatched. CDR1 and CDR2 from the germline V gene are SGHVS and FQNEAQ. CDR3 length equals 14 residues. With respect to this clone: As yet, its antigen is unknown.

CD3+CD4+ and CD3+CD8+ cells were FACS-sorted from thawed unstimulated PBMCs. The method was immunoSEQ multiplex PCR; TCRdb's version includes in-frame clones alone and lacks a portion of them. Among about 75,000 clones listed, more than 90% were seen once. The chain uses TRBV7-8 and TRBJ1-1; 9 nucleotides match TRBD1. The material was CD4+ T cells from blood, obtained before liver transplant. The TCR originated in a human donor who received a liver transplant. This CDR3 reads CASSVTGGRTEAFF. The CDR3 DNA is TGTGCCAGCAGCGTGACAGGGGGACGGACTGAAGCTTTCTTT.